This is a list of T cell receptor beta chains from one sample in a study of blood T cell repertoires in COVID-19. Produced via immunoSEQ multiplex PCR; TCRdb's table is partial and in-frame only. Among 150,000 to 180,000 clones listed, around three quarters were seen once. Sequencing was performed on peripheral blood. These receptors were taken from an elderly man with acute or convalescent COVID-19. Both conserved end residues are part of each CDR3. A D gene is named only where the DNA matches it firmly. Clone size is not always given. Where it is, it says once, few, many or a class for expanded clones.

d_call	v_call	j_call	clone_size	cdr3_aa	cdr3_nt
.	TRBV5-6	TRBJ1-4	.	CASSLAGQGMNEKLFF	TGTGCCAGCAGCTTGGCCGGGCAGGGCATGAATGAAAAACTGTTTTTT
.	TRBV6-2/TRBV6-3	TRBJ1-2	.	CASSYGTLANYGYTF	TGTGCCAGCAGTTACGGGACACTAGCTAACTATGGCTACACCTTC
.	TRBV27	TRBJ1-2	many	CASRLQGKNGYTF	TGTGCCAGCAGACTACAGGGAAAGAATGGCTACACCTTC
.	TRBV27	TRBJ1-6	once	CASSSQGLNSPLHF	TGTGCCAGCAGTTCACAGGGCCTTAATTCACCCCTCCACTTT
.	TRBV11-2	TRBJ1-5	.	CASSLGQGPLQPQHF	TGTGCCAGCAGCTTAGGCCAGGGGCCTTTGCAGCCCCAGCATTTT
TRBD1	TRBV2	TRBJ1-6	.	CASSEAPGTAPGNSPLHF	TGTGCCAGCAGTGAAGCGCCGGGGACAGCGCCGGGGAATTCACCCCTCCACTTT
.	TRBV6-5	TRBJ2-1	.	CASSYSSSSYNEQFF	TGTGCCAGCAGTTACTCGTCTAGCTCCTACAATGAGCAGTTCTTC
.	TRBV25-1	TRBJ1-2	.	CARGTLRARNYGYTF	TGTGCCAGGGGAACGCTCAGGGCTCGCAACTATGGCTACACCTTC
TRBD2	TRBV11-1	TRBJ2-3	once	CASSGTSGGTDTQYF	TGTGCCAGCAGCGGGACTAGCGGGGGAACAGATACGCAGTATTTT
TRBD2	TRBV5-6	TRBJ2-5	.	CASIRRGGETQYF	TGTGCCAGCATCCGTAGGGGAGGGGAGACCCAGTACTTC
TRBD2	TRBV5-1	TRBJ2-2	once	CASSVGLATGTGELFF	TGCGCCAGCAGCGTTGGACTAGCGACCGGCACCGGGGAGCTGTTTTTT
TRBD1	TRBV10-3	TRBJ1-2	.	CAISDRDRGIYGYTF	TGTGCCATCAGTGACCGGGACAGGGGAATTTATGGCTACACCTTC
.	TRBV5-1	TRBJ2-7	.	CASSLGQQTYEQYF	TGCGCCAGCAGCTTGGGACAGCAGACCTACGAGCAGTACTTC
.	TRBV10-2	TRBJ1-5	few	CASSEAGRGQPQHF	TGCGCCAGCAGTGAGGCGGGGAGGGGTCAGCCCCAGCATTTT
.	TRBV19	TRBJ2-3	once	CASSPGMSTDTQYF	TGTGCCAGTAGTCCGGGGATGAGCACAGATACGCAGTATTTT
TRBD1	TRBV6-1	TRBJ1-4	.	CASSEIGTGAYEKLFF	TGTGCCAGCAGTGAAATCGGGACAGGGGCCTATGAAAAACTGTTTTTT
.	TRBV19	TRBJ1-4	.	CASSSEKLFF	TGTGCCAGTAGCTCCGAAAAACTGTTTTTT
.	TRBV5-4	TRBJ2-2	.	CASSFFTGNTGELFF	TGTGCCAGCAGCTTCTTTACAGGGAACACCGGGGAGCTGTTTTTT